The clone carrying this T cell receptor (beta chain) was picked up a small number of times. The sample originates from a study of blood T cell repertoires in COVID-19. Overall study context: Researchers got acute and convalescent COVID-19 samples from the United States, Italy and Spain.

Seattle patients were enrolled while actively infected and followed longitudinally. Using immunoSEQ multiplex PCR, the repertoire was profiled, and TCRdb retains in-frame clones only, with some absent. The sample comprises approximately 190,000 clones, roughly 82% of which are singletons, and roughly 8% rests with the top ten. V was pared by 6 bases and J by 1 base, with 2 bases of the junction left unmatched. CDR3 length: 14 amino acids. The germline V gene has CDR1 SNHLY and CDR2 FYNNEI. This chain uses TRBV2 with TRBJ1-5; 8 nucleotides line up with TRBD1. Sequencing was performed on peripheral blood. This clonotype originated in a woman aged 55-69 years with COVID-19, enrolled during active disease. In DNA form, the CDR3 reads TGTGCCAGCAGGGACAGGGCCAGCAATCAGCCCCAGCATTTT. Amino acids: CASRDRASNQPQHF.